This entry describes one T cell receptor (beta chain). Its cognate antigen is unknown. Germline CDR1 is SGHTA and CDR2 is FQGNSA. This CDR3 is built from 12 residues. These data come from a study of T cells after yellow fever vaccination. Study as a whole: Fractions containing few cells were prepared with SMART-Seq v4 Ultra Low Input.

Study results and limitations: The secondary T-cell response peaked on day 5, not day 15, but was weaker. Just a small share of clonotypes turned up in the CD4 compartment as well as the CD8 compartment.

They built TCR cDNA with 5'RACE template switching, a step that put in a universal primer site and UMIs. Each CDR3 protein is one row after TCRdb ran MiXCR on the 5' RACE reads. The sample lists some 500,000 distinct CDR3 sequences, about 14% occurring once. The rearrangement uses TRBV7-2 and TRBJ2-1; perhaps TRBD2 as D (5 bases). Sequencing was performed on PBMCs, taken on the day of the yellow fever booster vaccination. The receptor's source is a man between 25 and 39 years old who received the YFV17D yellow fever vaccine. This CDR3 reads CTSGESYNEQFF. CDR3 bases: TGTACGTCCGGGGAATCCTACAATGAGCAGTTCTTC.